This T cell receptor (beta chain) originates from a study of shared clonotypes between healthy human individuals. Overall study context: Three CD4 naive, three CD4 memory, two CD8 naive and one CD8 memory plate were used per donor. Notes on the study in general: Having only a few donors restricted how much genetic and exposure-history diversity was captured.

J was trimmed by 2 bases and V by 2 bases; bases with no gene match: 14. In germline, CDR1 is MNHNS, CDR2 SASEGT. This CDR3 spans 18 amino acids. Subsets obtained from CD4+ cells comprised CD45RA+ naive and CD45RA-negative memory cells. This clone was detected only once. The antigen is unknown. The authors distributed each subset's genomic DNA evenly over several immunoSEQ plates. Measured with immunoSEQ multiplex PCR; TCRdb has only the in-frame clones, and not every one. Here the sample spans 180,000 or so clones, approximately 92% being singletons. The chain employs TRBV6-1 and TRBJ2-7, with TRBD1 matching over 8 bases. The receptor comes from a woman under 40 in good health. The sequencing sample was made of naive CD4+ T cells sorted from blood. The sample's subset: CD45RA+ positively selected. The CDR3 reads CASSERRDRGEKTYEQYF. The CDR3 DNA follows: TGTGCCAGCAGTGAAAGACGCGACAGGGGCGAAAAGACCTACGAGCAGTACTTC.